This TCR beta chain comes out of a study of vaccination effects on CD4 cells after COVID-19. Across the whole study: Some 2 million PBMC were placed in each well, which was supplemented with 10 IU/ml IL-2 and roughly 9 ug/ml peptides.

Comment on this clone: No antigen is known for it.

The table came from immunoSEQ multiplex PCR; TCRdb's copy has only in-frame clones and leaves some out. This table has some 47,000 clones, less than 85% appearing once. The V end was cut by 0 bases, the J end by 0 bases, with 9 bases between. Germline V gene data show CDR1 as LGHDT and CDR2 as YNNKEL (reference sequence). CDR3 length equals 16 residues. Culture proceeded for about ten days, and CD4+ T cells were then isolated. Each participant was given two doses of one vaccine (BNT162b2 or mRNA-1273). Nobody among the vaccine recipients had prior SARS-CoV-2 infection (nucleocapsid antibodies were negative). Cultures had half their medium replaced with IL-2 medium on days 3 and 7.

The chain couples TRBV3-1 (or the pseudogene TRBV3-2) to TRBJ1-3; D not resolved. The sequencing used CD4+ T cells from PBMCs cultured without peptide, collected after COVID-19 vaccination. This TCR was recovered from a human donor who received a COVID-19 vaccine. In DNA, the CDR3 is TGTGCCAGCAGCCAAGATCCAACAAACTCTGGAAACACCATATATTTT. It translates to CASSQDPTNSGNTIYF.